A single count supports the clone carrying this TCR beta chain. Its antigen is unidentified. This entry belongs to a study of cytomegalovirus exposure and HLA in healthy donors. Findings and limits, study-wide: One variant, a missense change in DCLRE1C, was linked in a later analysis to TCR beta V- and J-gene trimming.

PCR primers comprised 60 Vbeta and 13 Jbeta primers. Libraries were prepared by immunoSEQ multiplex PCR; TCRdb keeps only in-frame clonotypes and omits some of them. The sample has around 91,000 clones, 60% to 85% seen once; the top ten hold under 5.5%. The source is a woman in her thirties or forties in good health and CMV-seropositive. The material sequenced was PBMCs.

The CDR3 protein is CASTDRATYEQYF. CDR3 bases: TGTGCCAGCACGGACAGGGCGACCTACGAGCAGTACTTC. The rearrangement uses TRBV27 and TRBJ2-5; 8 nucleotides line up with TRBD1. Judging by the DNA end, TRBJ2-7 fits better; the J call may be wrong. Germline loops: CDR1 MNHEY, CDR2 SMNVEV (reference sequence). The CDR3 contains 13 residues.